Sequencing of this TCR beta chain was carried out in a study of control samples from healthy donors and cancer patients. Measured with immunoSEQ multiplex PCR; TCRdb has only the in-frame clones, and not every one. Seen here are about 76,000 clones, 89% observed once, and the top ten hold approximately 9.8%. In its sample, this clone was seen once. The ends lost 4 bases at V and 0 bases at J; junction bases unmatched: 5. The CDR3 length is 16 residues. Looked up from germline, CDR1 is SGHRS and CDR2 is YFSETQ. The chain couples TRBV5-1 to TRBJ2-3; 10 bases agree with TRBD2. Sequencing used PBMCs. The TCR sequence derives from a woman in her forties or fifties with colorectal cancer. The CDR3: CASSQGLAKSTDTQYF. CDR3 DNA sequence: TGCGCCAGCAGCCAGGGACTAGCGAAAAGCACAGATACGCAGTATTTT.